These T cell receptor beta chains were read from a single sample in a study of blood T cell repertoires in COVID-19. Only in-frame clones appear in the TCRdb table, and some are missing; sequencing was by immunoSEQ multiplex PCR. The sample lists about 300,000 clones; 90% were seen once. Sequencing was carried out using PBMCs or T cells enriched from blood (not recorded which). The receptor set was obtained from a woman in her thirties who had recovered from COVID-19. Each CDR3 is given with its conserved first and last residue. The D gene is left open where the match is weak. Where a row states a size, it is once, few, many or the class of an expanded clone; other rows omit it.

d_call j_call v_call clone_size cdr3_nt cdr3_aa
TRBD2 TRBJ2-2 TRBV28 - TGTGCCAGCACCTTATGGTCTAGCGGGAGCGCCGGGGAGCTGTTTTTT CASTLWSSGSAGELFF
TRBD1 TRBJ1-4 TRBV30 - TGTGCCTGGAGAGCCAGGGGGCTTGAAAAACTGTTTTTT CAWRARGLEKLFF
TRBD2 TRBJ2-5 TRBV9 - TGTGCCAGCAGCGTCAGGTTAGCGGGTGTGGAGACCCAGTACTTC CASSVRLAGVETQYF
TRBD2 TRBJ2-1 TRBV7-9 - TGTGCCAGCAGCTTACAAGCGGGAGCCCAAGGGAATGAGCAGTTCTTC CASSLQAGAQGNEQFF
- TRBJ2-1 TRBV9 - TGTGCCAGCAGCGTAGGTGCAGGGGTCGCAACAATTGAGCAGTTCTTC CASSVGAGVATIEQFF
TRBD1 TRBJ1-4 TRBV14 - TGTGCCAGCAGCCCAAGTACAGGGGGCTATGAAAAACTGTTTTTT CASSPSTGGYEKLFF
- TRBJ2-7 TRBV11-1 - TGTGCCAGCAGCACAACGTCCGGGACACAGTACGAGCAGTACTTC CASSTTSGTQYEQYF
- TRBJ2-1 TRBV4-3 once TGCGCCAGCAGCCAAGCCAGATTCAATGAGCAGTTCTTC CASSQARFNEQFF
TRBD1 TRBJ1-6 TRBV18 few TGTGCCAGCTCACCACCGACAGGGTTAGGGAATTCACCCCTCCACTTT CASSPPTGLGNSPLHF
TRBD2 TRBJ2-3 TRBV29-1 - TGCAGCGTTGAACTTCGGACTAGTTGGAGCACAGATACGCAGTATTTT CSVELRTSWSTDTQYF
- TRBJ1-6 TRBV30 once TGTGCCTGGAACCAGGCCCTGGACAGTAGGGCTATCCTGAATTCACCCCTCCACTTT CAWNQALDSRAILNSPLHF
- TRBJ2-7 TRBV19 - TGTGCCAGTAGTATAGTCTCCGGACAGCCCTACGAGCAGTACTTC CASSIVSGQPYEQYF
TRBD1 TRBJ2-7 TRBV14 - TGTGCCAGCCAGAGGACAGGGCAAACCTACGAGCAGTACTTC CASQRTGQTYEQYF
TRBD1 TRBJ1-1 TRBV9 - TGTGCCAGCAGCGCGGGACAGGGTGTCACTGAAGCTTTCTTT CASSAGQGVTEAFF
- TRBJ2-7 TRBV10-3 - TGTGCCATCAGTGGTCGGGACTTGCACGAGCAGTACTTC CAISGRDLHEQYF
TRBD1 TRBJ1-1 TRBV28 - TGTGCCAGCAGTGAACGGACAGGCTACACTGAAGCTTTCTTT CASSERTGYTEAFF
TRBD1 TRBJ2-7 TRBV7-2 few TGTGCCAGCAGCTTAGGAGGGGGCATCTACGAGCAGTACTTC CASSLGGGIYEQYF
TRBD1 TRBJ1-6 TRBV27 - TGTGCCAGCAGTTCAGGGACAGGGGGGAGGTCACCCCTCCACTTT CASSSGTGGRSPLHF
TRBD2 TRBJ2-1 TRBV4-1 - TGCGCCAGCAGCCAAGGGACGAAAAATGGACTAGCGGGAACCAATGAGCAGTTCTTC CASSQGTKNGLAGTNEQFF
- TRBJ2-5 TRBV7-9 - TGTGCCAGCAGTAGGAGGGGCAGCCAAGAGACCCAGTACTTC CASSRRGSQETQYF
TRBD1 TRBJ1-5 TRBV3-1/TRBV3-2 - TGTGCCAGCAGCCAAACCGGGACAGGGAATCAGCCCCAGCATTTT CASSQTGTGNQPQHF
- TRBJ1-5 TRBV29-1 - TGCAGCGTTAGTGGCTCCCAAGGGGATCAGCCCCAGCATTTT CSVSGSQGDQPQHF
TRBD2 TRBJ2-3 TRBV27 - TGTGCCAGCAGTTCTCCGACTAGCGGGAGAAGCACAGATACGCAGTATTTT CASSSPTSGRSTDTQYF
TRBD1 TRBJ1-2 TRBV27 - TGTGCCAGCAGAGACAGGGGGAATGGCTACACCTTC CASRDRGNGYTF
- TRBJ1-3 TRBV6-2/TRBV6-3 - TGTGCCAGCAGTTCTCAGGCGACTGGAAACACCATATATTTT CASSSQATGNTIYF
- TRBJ2-2 TRBV11-2 - TGTGCCAGCAGCTGGGGTCCAGGGGCGAACACCGGGGAGCTGTTTTTT CASSWGPGANTGELFF
- TRBJ1-6 TRBV11-2 few TGTGCCAGCAGCAGTGGGGCAAGTGGGGATTCACCCCTCCACTTT CASSSGASGDSPLHF
- TRBJ1-5 TRBV19 - TGTGCCAGTAGTATAGAGGGCATAGATCAGCCCCAGCATTTT CASSIEGIDQPQHF
- TRBJ1-1 TRBV30 - TGTGCCTGGGACCGGACAGAGAACACTGAAGCTTTCTTT CAWDRTENTEAFF
- TRBJ1-2 TRBV24-1 - TGTGCCACCAGCCCGGGATTTGAGAGGGGCTACACCTTC CATSPGFERGYTF
TRBD2 TRBJ2-2 TRBV7-2 - TGTGCCAGCAGCTTAGATGCTAGCGGGAGGATCACCGGGGAGCTGTTTTTT CASSLDASGRITGELFF
TRBD1 TRBJ2-3 TRBV5-1 - TGCGCCAGCAGCTTGTCTATTAGGGACAGCGGCACAGATACGCAGTATTTT CASSLSIRDSGTDTQYF
- TRBJ1-3 TRBV2 - TGTGCCAGCAGGCCTCGACATTCCGGAAACACCATATATTTT CASRPRHSGNTIYF
TRBD2 TRBJ2-7 TRBV28 - TGTGCCAGCAGTTTGGGTGGACTAGCGGGATCGGACGAGCAGTACTTC CASSLGGLAGSDEQYF
- TRBJ1-2 TRBV28 - TGTGCCAGCAGCCAACGGACTGGATCTTTCTATGGCTACACCTTC CASSQRTGSFYGYTF
- TRBJ2-3 TRBV4-1 - TGCGCCAGCAGCCAAGTTGTCCCCTGGGCCACAGATACGCAGTATTTT CASSQVVPWATDTQYF
- TRBJ2-7 TRBV4-3 - TGCGCCAGCAGCCAAGCGGCCGGGGGATACTACGAGCAGTACTTC CASSQAAGGYYEQYF
- TRBJ1-2 TRBV29-1 - TGCAGCGTTAATACAGGGCTTCGAGGCTACACCTTC CSVNTGLRGYTF
- TRBJ2-7 TRBV6-1 few TGTGCCAGCAGTGAAGGTAGAGGGGGTTACGAGCAGTACTTC CASSEGRGGYEQYF
- TRBJ1-5 TRBV6-5 - TGTGCCAGCAGCCGGACAGACAATTCAAATCAGCCCCAGCATTTT CASSRTDNSNQPQHF
- TRBJ2-5 TRBV28 - TGTGCCAGCGCCGGGAGTCGCCAAGAGACCCAGTACTTC CASAGSRQETQYF
TRBD1 TRBJ2-7 TRBV9 - TGTGCCAGCAGCGTAGCGGACAGGGGTACGCAGCAGTACTTC CASSVADRGTQQYF
TRBD2 TRBJ2-1 TRBV24-1 many TGTGCCACCAGTGACCGGACTAGCGGGAGGGCCTTAACCGATGAGCAGTTCTTC CATSDRTSGRALTDEQFF
TRBD2 TRBJ2-7 TRBV7-9 - TGTGCCAGCAGCTTATATGCGGGGGGAGGATCCTACGAGCAGTACTTC CASSLYAGGGSYEQYF
TRBD2 TRBJ2-7 TRBV7-9 - TGTGCCAGCAGCTGGACTAGCGGCGGCTACGAGCAGTACTTC CASSWTSGGYEQYF
- TRBJ1-1 TRBV5-4 - TGTGCCAGCAGCGCCCCAGGGAGGAAGAACACTGAAGCTTTCTTT CASSAPGRKNTEAFF
- TRBJ2-3 TRBV4-1 once TGCGCCAGCAGCCAAGACAGGTCAGATAGTGCAGATACGCAGTATTTT CASSQDRSDSADTQYF
- TRBJ1-5 TRBV6-4 - TGTGCCAGCAGCGTGTTCCGACGATTCCGGGGTGGCAATCAGCCCCAGCATTTT CASSVFRRFRGGNQPQHF
- TRBJ2-5 TRBV7-9 - TGTGCCAGCAGCCCTATGGGGGGGGCAGAGACCCAGTACTTC CASSPMGGAETQYF
TRBD1 TRBJ1-1 TRBV19 - TGTGCCAGTAGCCTGACAGGGGGCACTGAAGCTTTCTTT CASSLTGGTEAFF